Following are 24 T cell receptor beta chains from one sample sequenced in a study of cytomegalovirus exposure and HLA in healthy donors. 13 Jbeta primers and 60 Vbeta primers were used for the PCR. Profiling relied on immunoSEQ multiplex PCR, and the TCRdb table lists in-frame clones only, not all of them. The top ten clones hold 1.5% of a sample with roughly 150,000 clones, approximately 80% of them seen once. Sequenced: PBMCs. These receptors all come from a woman younger than 35 in good health and CMV-seronegative.

There are a few counts of this clone. The chain carries TRBV29-1 and TRBJ2-7; perhaps TRBD2 as D (5 bases). There are 12 residues in the CDR3. Germline loops: CDR1 SQVTM, CDR2 ANQGSEA. V was shortened by 5 bases and J by 4 bases, with 12 bases between the two germline ends. The CDR3 DNA reads as TGCAGCGTTCAGAGGGCGGAGTACGAGCAGTACTTC. It specifies CSVQRAEYEQYF.

This rearrangement joins TRBV7-6 to TRBJ1-2; 9 bases fit TRBD1. Germline values: CDR1 SGHVS, CDR2 FNYEAQ. V was clipped by 4 bases and J by 8 bases; unmatched bases: 8. The CDR3 runs 14 residues. The CDR3 loop reads CASSSRQGVEGYTF. The CDR3 DNA follows: TGTGCCAGCAGCTCCCGACAGGGGGTGGAAGGCTACACCTTC.

The chain combines TRBV28 with TRBJ2-6, with D possibly matching TRBD1 (5 bases). Trimming took off 7 bases at V and 0 bases at J, with 16 bases between the two ends. Germline CDR1 and CDR2: MDHEN and SYDVKM. The CDR3 has 17 amino acids. The CDR3 reads CASNRRGDSSGANVLTF. For the CDR3, the DNA is TGTGCCAGCAATAGAAGGGGTGATTCCTCTGGGGCCAACGTCCTGACTTTC.

Remarks on this clone: A junction end diverges from the germline sequence, so it may reflect a read error. V is TRBV13 and J is TRBJ2-4, with D maybe TRBD2 (5 bases). CDR1 PRHDT and CDR2 FYEKMQ come from the germline V gene (reference sequence). CDR3 length: 14 residues. The CDR3 reads CASSRELAKNSQYF. In DNA form, the CDR3 reads TGTGCCAGCTCAAGGGAGTTAGCCAAAAACAGTCAGTACTTC.

The chain recombines TRBV28 with TRBJ1-5, with D possibly matching TRBD1 (6 bases). The germline CDR1 and CDR2 sequences are MDHEN and SYDVKM. The V end was cut by 5 bases, the J end by 2 bases, with 16 bases between. This CDR3 region has 16 residues. The CDR3 nucleotides read TGTGCCAGCAGTCCCACCCAGACAGGTCGCAATCAGCCCCAGCATTTT. This gives the protein CASSPTQTGRNQPQHF.

CDR3 coding DNA: TGTGCCAGCAGCTCCTCGTCCAATGAGCAGTTCTTC. Translating gives CASSSSSNEQFF. This rearrangement joins TRBV7-3 to TRBJ2-1; D gene uncertain. The V gene's germline CDR1 is SGHTA and CDR2 FQGTGA. Trimming shortened V by 4 bases and J by 6 bases, and 7 bases separated the two germline ends. CDR3 length: 12 residues.

The J gene is TRBJ2-1, the V gene TRBV2; 9 bases align to TRBD2. CDR1 is SNHLY and CDR2 is FYNNEI in the germline V gene. After removal of 5 bases from V and 3 bases from J, the junction contained 5 bases not matched to a gene. The CDR3 sequence is 15 residues long. The CDR3: CASSQLAGVYNEQFF. Written as DNA, the CDR3 is TGTGCCAGCAGTCAATTAGCGGGGGTCTACAATGAGCAGTTCTTC.

The rearrangement uses TRBV29-1 and TRBJ2-7; TRBD1 aligns across 8 bases. Germline trimming cut 6 bases from V and 4 bases from J; bases unmatched to any gene: 8. Germline CDR1 is SQVTM and CDR2 is ANQGSEA. This CDR3 has 13 residues. CDR3: CSVARTGPYEQYF. The CDR3 coding sequence is TGCAGCGTCGCGAGGACAGGGCCTTACGAGCAGTACTTC.

The count of this clone is one. The chain carries TRBV5-4 and TRBJ2-1; D gene ambiguous. V was pared by 0 bases and J by 10 bases, with 5 bases between. The CDR3 totals 11 residues. Germline V gives CDR1 SGHNT, CDR2 YYREEE (reference sequence). The CDR3 region is CASSLVLEQFF. Written as DNA, the CDR3 is TGTGCCAGCAGCTTGGTCCTAGAGCAGTTCTTC.

The rearrangement joins TRBV5-1 to TRBJ2-6; 9 bases are shared with TRBD1. CDR3 length: 19 amino acids. Trimming at V came to 0 bases and at J to 0 bases, leaving 7 bases not matched to a gene. Germline CDR1 reads SGHRS; CDR2 reads YFSETQ. The CDR3 nucleotides are TGCGCCAGCAGCTTGGCCCCGGGACAGGGAGTCTCTGGGGCCAACGTCCTGACTTTC. Translated, it gives CASSLAPGQGVSGANVLTF. The variable domain in full, with the rest retrieved from reference TRBV5-1 and TRBJ2-6, is KAGVTQTPRYLIKTRGQQVTLSCSPISGHRSVSWYQQTPGQGLQFLFEYFSETQRNKGNFPGRFSGRQFSNSRSEMNVSTLELGDSALYLCASSLAPGQGVSGANVLTFGAGSRLTVL.

This clone came up a few times. The chain employs TRBV6-6 and TRBJ2-7, with TRBD2 matching 10 bases. V lost 6 bases to trimming and J lost 7 bases; unmatched junction nucleotides: 9. CDR3 length equals 14 residues. The germline CDR1 and CDR2 sequences are MNHNY and SVGAGI (reference sequence). In DNA, the CDR3 is TGTGCCAGCAGCAAAGCGGGGGGGCCGGGTGAGCAGTACTTC. Residues: CASSKAGGPGEQYF.

The chain recombines TRBV15 with TRBJ1-5; TRBD1 agrees at 7 bases. The length of the CDR3 is 15 residues. The V gene's germline CDR1 is LNHNV and CDR2 YYDKDF (reference sequence). The J segment lost 4 bases and the V segment lost 3 bases, leaving 6 bases of the junction unmatched. The CDR3 nucleotides are TGTGCCACCAGCAGGGGGGGACAGATAAATCAGCCCCAGCATTTT. Translated: CATSRGGQINQPQHF.

The chain carries TRBV6-5 and TRBJ1-6; D is unclear. Trimming stripped 8 bases from V and 8 bases from J, with 16 bases between. The CDR3 runs to 14 residues. The germline V gene encodes CDR1 MNHEY and CDR2 SVGAGI. DNA for the CDR3: TGTGCCAGCCGGGCCGGGGATTGGGATTCACCCCTCCACTTT. Amino acid sequence: CASRAGDWDSPLHF.

Notes on this clone: Germline is not matched at one junction end, which may reflect a read error. V gene TRBV7-2 combines with J gene TRBJ2-1; 15 positions match TRBD2. Germline V gene sequence: CDR1 SGHTA, CDR2 FQGNSA. This CDR3 spans 15 amino acids. CDR3 in amino acids: CASSPWTSGGAERFF. CDR3 in DNA: TGTGCCAGCAGCCCCTGGACTAGCGGGGGGGCCGAGCGGTTCTTC.

The chain carries TRBV5-4 and TRBJ1-2; 8 bases agree with TRBD1. CDR1 is SGHNT, CDR2 YYREEE, per germline (reference sequence). Trimming took 6 bases from V and 0 from J; bases not matched to a gene: 4. The CDR3 contains 14 residues. DNA for the CDR3: TGTGCCAGCAACCCGGACAGGGCTAACTATGGCTACACCTTC. Its translation: CASNPDRANYGYTF. Using reference TRBV5-4 and TRBJ1-2 for the parts outside the CDR3, the full variable domain is ETGVTQSPTHLIKTRGQQVTLRCSSQSGHNTVSWYQQALGQGPQFIFQYYREEENGRGNFPPRFSGLQFPNYSSELNVNALELDDSALYLCASNPDRANYGYTFGSGTRLTVV.

This clone occurred once. The J gene is TRBJ1-5, the V gene TRBV28; no clear D gene. Trimming shortened V by 3 bases and J by 2 bases, and 23 bases separated the two germline ends. The CDR3 has 19 residues. The germline V gene encodes CDR1 MDHEN and CDR2 SYDVKM. CDR3 nucleotide sequence: TGTGCCAGCAGTTTCGCCTTTATTCCCCGGGGAAGGGGCAATCAGCCCCAGCATTTT. This gives the protein CASSFAFIPRGRGNQPQHF. Filled out from reference TRBV28 and TRBJ1-5, the complete variable domain reads DVKVTQSSRYLVKRTGEKVFLECVQDMDHENMFWYRQDPGLGLRLIYFSYDVKMKEKGDIPEGYSVSREKKERFSLILESASTNQTSMYLCASSFAFIPRGRGNQPQHFGDGTRLSIL.

The chain is built from TRBV7-9 and TRBJ1-1; no firm D call. V lost 4 bases, J lost 6 bases, and 9 bases lay in between. The CDR3 covers 12 residues. Germline CDR1 is SEHNR and CDR2 is FQNEAQ (reference sequence). The CDR3 sequence: CASSSGVAEAFF. The CDR3 DNA reads as TGTGCCAGCAGCTCCGGGGTAGCTGAAGCTTTCTTT.

This clone was detected a few times. The rearrangement links TRBV2 to TRBJ2-7, with TRBD2 matching 7 bases. The ends lost 6 bases at V and 2 bases at J; junction bases unmatched: 7. The length of the CDR3 is 14 residues. Germline V lookup: CDR1 SNHLY, CDR2 FYNNEI. The CDR3 is CASSPGLTTYEQYF. The CDR3 bases are TGTGCCAGCAGCCCGGGACTAACTACCTACGAGCAGTACTTC.

The V and J genes are TRBV4-1 and TRBJ1-6, with TRBD1 as a possible D gene (5 bases). The V gene lost 0 bases and the J gene lost 6 bases, with 21 bases spanning the gap. This CDR3 spans 19 amino acids. Germline V gives CDR1 MGHRA, CDR2 YSYEKL. The CDR3 bases are TGCGCCAGCAGCCAAGAGGGGGGAGTGGGTCGCCTACGTAATTCACCCCTCCACTTT. Protein sequence: CASSQEGGVGRLRNSPLHF.

The genes are TRBV18 and TRBJ2-3; D might be TRBD2 (7 bases). Germline V lookup: CDR1 KGHSH, CDR2 LQKENI. Trimming took off 2 bases at V and 3 bases at J, with 15 bases between the two ends. The CDR3 has 16 residues. The DNA for the CDR3 is TGTGCCAGCTCACCATCCTTGGGGGGGCGAACAGATACGCAGTATTTT. It specifies CASSPSLGGRTDTQYF.

DNA of the CDR3: TGTGCCAGCAGTTACACCGACAGGCCTATCTATGGCTACACCTTC. As protein: CASSYTDRPIYGYTF. This chain uses TRBV6-6 with TRBJ1-2; D perhaps matches TRBD1 (6 bases). Trimming stripped 2 bases from V and 4 bases from J, with 14 bases between. The CDR3 has 15 amino acids. In germline, CDR1 is MNHNY, CDR2 SVGAGI (reference sequence).

The chain carries TRBV29-1 and TRBJ2-7; D is unclear. The V end lost 2 bases, the J end lost 2 bases, and 13 bases lay between the germline ends. Germline V gene data show CDR1 as SQVTM and CDR2 as ANQGSEA. This CDR3 is 14 amino acids long. The DNA for the CDR3 is TGCAGCGTTGAAATGAACTACCACCCCTACGAGCAGTACTTC. Translated: CSVEMNYHPYEQYF.

This chain joins TRBV19 and TRBJ2-3; 10 nucleotides agree with TRBD2. Germline lookup yields CDR1 LNHDA and CDR2 SQIVND (reference sequence). The CDR3 totals 14 residues. V trimming: 6 bases; J trimming: 5 bases; junction bases outside the gene matches: 5. The CDR3 protein is CASRSGGAGDTQYF. The CDR3 nucleotides read TGTGCCAGTAGGAGCGGGGGGGCTGGAGATACGCAGTATTTT.

The chain links TRBV10-1 to TRBJ1-2; D is possibly TRBD1 (5 bases). Germline values: CDR1 WNHNN, CDR2 SYGVQD (reference sequence). V gave up 8 bases and J gave up 2 bases, with 12 bases separating them. The CDR3 consists of 13 residues. The CDR3 loop is CASARDSNYGYTF. The CDR3 DNA follows: TGCGCCAGCGCCAGGGATTCCAACTATGGCTACACCTTC.